This TCR beta chain derives from a study of Ad26.COV2.S vaccination and SARS-CoV-2 variants. Background on the study: Intramuscular Ad26.COV2.S doses were given once or twice, 56 days apart. The study, taken as a whole, reports: Breadth, reportedly substantial, characterized the spike-specific CD8+ and CD4+ T cell responses after vaccination.

The length of the CDR3 is 14 residues. The trim removed 8 bases at V and 7 bases at J, leaving 11 bases unmatched. Germline CDR1 LNHDA, CDR2 SQIVND (reference sequence). This clone came up a few times. What it binds is unknown. Method: immunoSEQ multiplex PCR; TCRdb's copy keeps in-frame clones and lacks some. The data hold a few hundred thousand clones, with roughly 90% observed a single time. This sample's treatment: some 20 received Ad26.COV2.S at low or high dose, single or two shots; 5 received placebo; per-sample allocation not given. Following the first vaccine or placebo injection, samples were taken on day 63.

The source was peripheral blood, collected in a trial of Ad26.COV2.S vaccine versus placebo. The sequence came from a person between 18 and 65 years old who received the Ad26.COV2.S COVID-19 vaccine or a placebo. The chain has TRBV19 and TRBJ1-5; 7 positions match TRBD1. The CDR3 protein is CASGRQGWDQPQHF. CDR3 DNA: TGTGCCAGTGGGAGACAGGGATGGGACCAGCCCCAGCATTTT.